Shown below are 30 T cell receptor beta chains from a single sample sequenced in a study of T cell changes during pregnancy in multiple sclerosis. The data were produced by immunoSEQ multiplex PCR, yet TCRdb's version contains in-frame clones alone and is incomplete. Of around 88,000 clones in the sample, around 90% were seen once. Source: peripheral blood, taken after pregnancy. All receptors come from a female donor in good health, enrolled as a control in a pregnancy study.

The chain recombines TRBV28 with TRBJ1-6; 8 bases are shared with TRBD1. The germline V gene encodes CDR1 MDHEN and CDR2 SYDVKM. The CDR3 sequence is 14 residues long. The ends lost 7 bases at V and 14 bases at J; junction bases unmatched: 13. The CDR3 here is CASISGQVRSALHF. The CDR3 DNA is TGTGCCAGCATCTCGGGACAGGTGCGATCAGCCCTCCACTTT. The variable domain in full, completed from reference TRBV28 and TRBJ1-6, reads DVKVTQSSRYLVKRTGEKVFLECVQDMDHENMFWYRQDPGLGLRLIYFSYDVKMKEKGDIPEGYSVSREKKERFSLILESASTNQTSMYLCASISGQVRSALHFGNGTRLTVT.

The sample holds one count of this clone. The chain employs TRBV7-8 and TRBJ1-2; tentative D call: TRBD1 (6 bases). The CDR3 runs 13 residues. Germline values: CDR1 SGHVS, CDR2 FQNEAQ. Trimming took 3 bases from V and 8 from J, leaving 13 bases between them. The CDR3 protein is CASSFNRVGGYTF. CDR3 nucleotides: TGTGCCAGCAGCTTCAACAGGGTTGGCGGCTACACCTTC.

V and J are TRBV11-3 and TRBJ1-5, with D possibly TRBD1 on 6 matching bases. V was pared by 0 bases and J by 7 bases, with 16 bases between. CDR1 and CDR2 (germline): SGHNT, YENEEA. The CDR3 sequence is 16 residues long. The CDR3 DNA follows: TGTGCCAGCAGCTTAGATAGGGGGGGGGCAGGGCAGCCCCAGCATTTT. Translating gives CASSLDRGGAGQPQHF.

The CDR3 sequence: CASSLVWDRNQETQYF. CDR3 coding DNA: TGTGCCAGCAGCTTAGTGTGGGACAGAAACCAAGAGACCCAGTACTTC. This chain uses TRBV7-9 with TRBJ2-5, with 7 bases that match TRBD1. The V gene's germline CDR1 is SEHNR and CDR2 FQNEAQ (reference sequence). CDR3 size: 16 residues. With V trimmed by 1 base and J by 0 bases, 5 bases remained unmatched.

The CDR3 DNA follows: TGCAGCGTTACAACAGGGGTTAGCAATCAGCCCCAGCATTTT. Translation: CSVTTGVSNQPQHF. The chain links TRBV29-1 to TRBJ1-5; TRBD1 agrees at 7 bases. The J segment lost 0 bases and the V segment lost 5 bases, leaving 4 bases of the junction unmatched. The CDR3 loop spans 14 amino acids. Germline CDR1 SQVTM, CDR2 ANQGSEA.

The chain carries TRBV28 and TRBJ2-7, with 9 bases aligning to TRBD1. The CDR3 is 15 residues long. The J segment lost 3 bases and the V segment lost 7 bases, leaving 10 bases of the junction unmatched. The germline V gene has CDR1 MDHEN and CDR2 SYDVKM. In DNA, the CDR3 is TGTGCCAGCATGATCCCGGGACAGGGTTTCTACGAGCAGTACTTC. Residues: CASMIPGQGFYEQYF.

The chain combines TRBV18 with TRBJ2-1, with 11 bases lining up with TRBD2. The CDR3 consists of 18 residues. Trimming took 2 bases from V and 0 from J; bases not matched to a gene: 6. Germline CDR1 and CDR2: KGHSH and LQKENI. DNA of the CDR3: TGTGCCAGCTCACCAACCCTAGCGGGAGGCTTCTCCTACAATGAGCAGTTCTTC. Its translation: CASSPTLAGGFSYNEQFF.

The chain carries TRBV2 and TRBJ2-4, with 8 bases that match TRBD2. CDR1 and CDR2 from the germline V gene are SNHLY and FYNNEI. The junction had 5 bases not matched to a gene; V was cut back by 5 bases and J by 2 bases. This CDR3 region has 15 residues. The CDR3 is CASSIPGGSKNIQYF. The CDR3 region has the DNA TGTGCCAGCAGTATCCCGGGGGGGTCCAAAAACATTCAGTACTTC.

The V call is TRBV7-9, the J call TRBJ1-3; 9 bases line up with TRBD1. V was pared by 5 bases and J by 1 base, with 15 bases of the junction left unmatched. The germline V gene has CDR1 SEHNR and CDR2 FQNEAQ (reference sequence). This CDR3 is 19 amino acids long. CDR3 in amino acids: CASSPLSRFGQGSGNTIYF. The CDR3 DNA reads TGTGCCAGCAGCCCACTTTCCCGGTTCGGACAGGGGTCTGGAAACACCATATATTTT.

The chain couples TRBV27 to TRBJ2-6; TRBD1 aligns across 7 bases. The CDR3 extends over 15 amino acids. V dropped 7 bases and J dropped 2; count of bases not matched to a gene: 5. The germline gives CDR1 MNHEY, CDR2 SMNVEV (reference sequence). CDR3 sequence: CASKRQGAGANVLTF. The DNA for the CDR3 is TGTGCCAGCAAGCGACAGGGTGCTGGGGCCAACGTCCTGACTTTC.

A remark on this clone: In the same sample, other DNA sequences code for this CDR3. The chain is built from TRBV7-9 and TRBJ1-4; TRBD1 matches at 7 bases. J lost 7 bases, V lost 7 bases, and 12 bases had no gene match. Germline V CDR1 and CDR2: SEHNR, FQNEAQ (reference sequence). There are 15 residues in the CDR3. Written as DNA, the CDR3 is TGTGCCAGCATCGAGACCGGGACAGTGGGTGAAAAACTGTTTTTT. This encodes CASIETGTVGEKLFF.

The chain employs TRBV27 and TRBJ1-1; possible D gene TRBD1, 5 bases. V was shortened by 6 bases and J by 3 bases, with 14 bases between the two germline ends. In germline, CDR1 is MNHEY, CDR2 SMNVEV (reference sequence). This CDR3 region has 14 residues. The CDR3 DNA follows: TGTGCCAGCAGGGAGTGGGGGGTGGACACTGAAGCTTTCTTT. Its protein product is CASREWGVDTEAFF.

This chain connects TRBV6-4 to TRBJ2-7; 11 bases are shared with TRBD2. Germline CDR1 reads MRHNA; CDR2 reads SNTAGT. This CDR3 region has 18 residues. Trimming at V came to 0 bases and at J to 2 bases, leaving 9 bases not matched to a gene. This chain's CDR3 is CASSDSNLAGGLPYEQYF. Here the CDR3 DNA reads TGTGCCAGCAGTGACTCGAACTTAGCGGGAGGGCTCCCCTACGAGCAGTACTTC.

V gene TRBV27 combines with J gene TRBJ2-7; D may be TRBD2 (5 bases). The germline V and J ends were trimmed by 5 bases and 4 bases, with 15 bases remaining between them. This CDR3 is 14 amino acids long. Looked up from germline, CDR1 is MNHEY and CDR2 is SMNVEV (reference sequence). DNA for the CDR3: TGTGCCAGCAGTCCAGGACTCGCCGCGTACGAGCAGTACTTC. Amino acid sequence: CASSPGLAAYEQYF.

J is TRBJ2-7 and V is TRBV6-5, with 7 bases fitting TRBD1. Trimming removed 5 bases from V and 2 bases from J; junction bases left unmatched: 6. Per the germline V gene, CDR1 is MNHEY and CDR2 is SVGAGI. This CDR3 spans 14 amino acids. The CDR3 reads CASSPPGQTYEQYF. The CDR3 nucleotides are TGTGCCAGCAGTCCACCGGGACAGACCTACGAGCAGTACTTC.

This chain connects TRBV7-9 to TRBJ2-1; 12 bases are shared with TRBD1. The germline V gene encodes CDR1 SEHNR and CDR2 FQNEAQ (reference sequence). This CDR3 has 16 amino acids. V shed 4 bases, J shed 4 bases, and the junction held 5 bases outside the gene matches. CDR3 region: CASSSRGQGAYNEQFF. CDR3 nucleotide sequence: TGTGCCAGCAGCTCCCGGGGACAGGGGGCGTACAATGAGCAGTTCTTC.

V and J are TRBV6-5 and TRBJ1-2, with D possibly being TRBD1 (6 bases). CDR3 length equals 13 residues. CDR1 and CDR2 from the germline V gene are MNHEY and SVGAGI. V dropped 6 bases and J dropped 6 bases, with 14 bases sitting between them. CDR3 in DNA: TGTGCCAGCAGCCCACAGGGAGGGCATGGCTACACCTTC. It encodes CASSPQGGHGYTF.

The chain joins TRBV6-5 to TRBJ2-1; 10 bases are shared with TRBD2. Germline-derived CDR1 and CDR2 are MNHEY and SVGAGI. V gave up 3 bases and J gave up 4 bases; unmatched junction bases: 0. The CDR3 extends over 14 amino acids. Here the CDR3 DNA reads TGTGCCAGCAGTTATAGCGGGGGGTACAATGAGCAGTTCTTC. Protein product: CASSYSGGYNEQFF.

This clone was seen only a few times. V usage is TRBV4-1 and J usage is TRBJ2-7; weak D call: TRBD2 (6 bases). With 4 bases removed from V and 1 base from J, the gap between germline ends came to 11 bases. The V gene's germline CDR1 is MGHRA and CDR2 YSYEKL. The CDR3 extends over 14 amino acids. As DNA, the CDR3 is TGCGCCAGCAGCCCACGGGACTGGTCCTACGAGCAGTACTTC. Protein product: CASSPRDWSYEQYF.

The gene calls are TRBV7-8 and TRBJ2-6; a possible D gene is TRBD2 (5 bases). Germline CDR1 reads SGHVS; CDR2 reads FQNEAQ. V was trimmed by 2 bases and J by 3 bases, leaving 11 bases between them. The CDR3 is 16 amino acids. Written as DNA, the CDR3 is TGTGCCAGCAGCTTAAGTATCGGAGGTGGGGCCAACGTCCTGACTTTC. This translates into CASSLSIGGGANVLTF.

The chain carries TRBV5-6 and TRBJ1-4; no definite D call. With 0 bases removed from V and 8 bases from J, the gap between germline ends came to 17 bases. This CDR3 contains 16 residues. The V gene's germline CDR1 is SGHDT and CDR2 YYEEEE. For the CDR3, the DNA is TGTGCCAGCAGCTTGGAACGGGGTAGGGAAGGCGAAAAACTGTTTTTT. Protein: CASSLERGREGEKLFF.

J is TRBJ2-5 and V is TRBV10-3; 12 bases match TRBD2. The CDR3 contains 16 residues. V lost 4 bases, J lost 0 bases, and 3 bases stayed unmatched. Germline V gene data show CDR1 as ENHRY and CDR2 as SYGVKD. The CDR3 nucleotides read TGTGCCATCAGTGTAGGGACTAGCGGGTACCAAGAGACCCAGTACTTC. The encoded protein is CAISVGTSGYQETQYF.

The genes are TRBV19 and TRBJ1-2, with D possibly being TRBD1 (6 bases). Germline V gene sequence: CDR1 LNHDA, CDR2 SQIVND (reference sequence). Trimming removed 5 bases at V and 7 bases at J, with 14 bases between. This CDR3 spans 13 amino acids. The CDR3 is CASSAGQLGGYTF. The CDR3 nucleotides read TGTGCCAGTAGTGCCGGACAGCTTGGTGGCTACACCTTC.

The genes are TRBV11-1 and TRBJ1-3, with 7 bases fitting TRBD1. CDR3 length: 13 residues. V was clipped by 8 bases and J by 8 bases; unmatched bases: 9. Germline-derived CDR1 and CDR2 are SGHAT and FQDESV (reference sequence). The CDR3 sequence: CASGTVTRDTIYF. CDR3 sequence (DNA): TGTGCCAGCGGGACAGTGACTCGGGACACCATATATTTT.

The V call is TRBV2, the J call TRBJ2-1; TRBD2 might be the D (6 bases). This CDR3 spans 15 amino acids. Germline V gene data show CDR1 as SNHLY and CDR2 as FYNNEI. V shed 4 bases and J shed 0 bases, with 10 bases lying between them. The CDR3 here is CASSVAGSSYNEQFF. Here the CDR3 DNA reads TGTGCCAGCAGTGTCGCGGGGAGCTCCTACAATGAGCAGTTCTTC.

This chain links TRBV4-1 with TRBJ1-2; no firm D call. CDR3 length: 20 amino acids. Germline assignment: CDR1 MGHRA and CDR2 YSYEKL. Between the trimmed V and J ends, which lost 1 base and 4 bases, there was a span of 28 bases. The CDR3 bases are TGCGCCAGCAGCCAAGGGGGTCTTCAGGAGGCTATTTTTGGTCGCTATGGCTACACCTTC. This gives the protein CASSQGGLQEAIFGRYGYTF.

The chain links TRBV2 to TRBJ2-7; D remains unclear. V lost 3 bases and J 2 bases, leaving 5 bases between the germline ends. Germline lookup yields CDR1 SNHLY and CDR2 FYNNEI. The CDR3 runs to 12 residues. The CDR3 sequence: CASSDSAYEQYF. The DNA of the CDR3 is TGTGCCAGCAGTGATTCGGCCTACGAGCAGTACTTC. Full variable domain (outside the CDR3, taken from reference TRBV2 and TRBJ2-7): EPEVTQTPSHQVTQMGQEVILRCVPISNHLYFYWYRQILGQKVEFLVSFYNNEISEKSEIFDDQFSVERPDGSNFTLKIRSTKLEDSAMYFCASSDSAYEQYFGPGTRLTVT.

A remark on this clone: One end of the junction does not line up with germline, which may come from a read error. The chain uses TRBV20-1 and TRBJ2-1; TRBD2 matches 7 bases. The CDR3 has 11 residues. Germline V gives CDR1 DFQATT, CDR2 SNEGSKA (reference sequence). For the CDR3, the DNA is TGCAGTGCTAGTCCGGCGGGAGAGTGGCTCTTC. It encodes CSASPAGEWLF.

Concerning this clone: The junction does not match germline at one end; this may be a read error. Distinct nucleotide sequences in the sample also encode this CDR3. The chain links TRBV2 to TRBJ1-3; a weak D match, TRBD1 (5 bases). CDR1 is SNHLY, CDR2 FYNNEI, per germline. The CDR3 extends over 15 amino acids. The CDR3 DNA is TGTGCCAGCCTCTGGCGGGGCAGATCTGGAAACACTATATATTTT. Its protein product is CASLWRGRSGNTIYF.

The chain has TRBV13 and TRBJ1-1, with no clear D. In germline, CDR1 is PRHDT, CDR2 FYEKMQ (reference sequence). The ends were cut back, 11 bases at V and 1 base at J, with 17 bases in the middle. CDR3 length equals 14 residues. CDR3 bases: TGTGCCGGCACCCCGGGAAGGCGGAACACTGAAGCTTTCTTT. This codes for CAGTPGRRNTEAFF. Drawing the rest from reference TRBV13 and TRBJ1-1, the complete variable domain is AAGVIQSPRHLIKEKRETATLKCYPIPRHDTVYWYQQGPGQDPQFLISFYEKMQSDKGSIPDRFSAQQFSDYHSELNMSSLELGDSALYFCAGTPGRRNTEAFFGQGTRLTVV.